A single sample gave rise to the 12 T cell receptor beta chains below, sequenced in a study of identifying expanded T cells in peripheral blood. Generated by immunoSEQ multiplex PCR, the TCRdb table keeps only in-frame clones and is missing some. The sample carries some 78,000 clones, approximately 84% recorded once. The sample comprised blood. The origin of the receptors is a person aged 18-69 years in good health.

V usage is TRBV19 and J usage is TRBJ1-2; D is undetermined. Germline V gives CDR1 LNHDA, CDR2 SQIVND (reference sequence). This CDR3 has 14 residues. The V end lost 1 base, the J end lost 4 bases, and 10 bases lay between the germline ends. Here the CDR3 reads CASSIVGESYGYTF. As DNA, the CDR3 is TGTGCCAGTAGTATAGTTGGCGAATCCTATGGCTACACCTTC.

The chain is built from TRBV9 and TRBJ2-7; TRBD2 agrees at 9 bases. The V gene end was trimmed by 4 bases and the J gene end by 6 bases; junction bases not matched to a gene: 8. The CDR3 has 14 amino acids. Germline lookup yields CDR1 SGDLS and CDR2 YYNGEE. CDR3 residues: CASSRPGLASEQYF. The CDR3 DNA sequence: TGTGCCAGCAGCAGACCGGGACTAGCTAGCGAGCAGTACTTC.

The chain combines TRBV27 with TRBJ2-6, with D maybe TRBD2 (7 bases). V shed 6 bases and J shed 0 bases, with 18 bases lying between them. The CDR3 consists of 18 residues. In germline, CDR1 is MNHEY, CDR2 SMNVEV (reference sequence). The CDR3 sequence: CASRKGGAALSGANVLTF. In nucleotides, the CDR3 is TGTGCCAGCAGGAAGGGGGGGGCTGCCCTCTCTGGGGCCAACGTCCTGACTTTC. Full variable domain (rest looked up from reference TRBV27 and TRBJ2-6): EAQVTQNPRYLITVTGKKLTVTCSQNMNHEYMSWYRQDPGLGLRQIYYSMNVEVTDKGDVPEGYKVSRKEKRNFPLILESPSPNQTSLYFCASRKGGAALSGANVLTFGAGSRLTVL.

The chain recombines TRBV13 with TRBJ1-2; perhaps TRBD1 as D (5 bases). Germline V gives CDR1 PRHDT, CDR2 FYEKMQ (reference sequence). V was shortened by 0 bases and J by 1 base, with 12 bases between the two germline ends. This CDR3 region has 16 residues. CDR3 DNA sequence: TGTGCCAGCAGCTTAGGGGGACCGCCCTTTAACTATGGCTACACCTTC. Its translation is CASSLGGPPFNYGYTF.

This clone was seen repeatedly, ten times or more. This rearrangement joins TRBV19 to TRBJ1-2; D may be TRBD1 (6 bases). Germline CDR1 LNHDA, CDR2 SQIVND (reference sequence). The CDR3 extends over 14 amino acids. Trimming took off 7 bases at V and 4 bases at J, with 16 bases between the two ends. In nucleotides, the CDR3 is TGTGCCAGTAACCCACGGACAGAGCCCTATGGCTACACCTTC. Amino acid sequence: CASNPRTEPYGYTF. Using reference TRBV19 and TRBJ1-2 for the parts outside the CDR3, the full variable domain is DGGITQSPKYLFRKEGQNVTLSCEQNLNHDAMYWYRQDPGQGLRLIYYSQIVNDFQKGDIAEGYSVSREKKESFPLTVTSAQKNPTAFYLCASNPRTEPYGYTFGSGTRLTVV.

The CDR3 reads CAISDSLGGTDTQYF. In DNA form, the CDR3 reads TGTGCCATCAGTGACTCTCTCGGCGGCACAGATACGCAGTATTTT. The chain links TRBV10-3 to TRBJ2-3; D is unresolved. The CDR3 extends over 15 amino acids. CDR1 and CDR2 (germline): ENHRY, SYGVKD. V lost 3 bases to trimming and J lost 1 base, with 11 bases between them.

The V and J genes are TRBV18 and TRBJ1-2, with D perhaps matching TRBD1 (5 bases). CDR3 length: 18 amino acids. V lost 3 bases and J 2 bases, leaving 22 bases between the germline ends. The germline CDR1 and CDR2 sequences are KGHSH and LQKENI. Written as DNA, the CDR3 is TGTGCCAGCTCACCGGGGCTTCTTTTCTTTCGTGGCAACTATGGCTACACCTTC. Translation: CASSPGLLFFRGNYGYTF.

The table lists this clone with a count of one. The chain carries TRBV21-1 and TRBJ1-5. TRBV21-1 is designated a pseudogene. CDR3 length: 18 amino acids. The CDR3 is CASSKYMVNRYSNQPQHF. The CDR3 DNA is TGTGCCAGCAGCAAATATATGGTTAATAGATACTCCAATCAGCCCCAGCATTTT.

This sequence joins TRBV6-5 and TRBJ2-7, with 11 bases fitting TRBD1. Germline V lookup: CDR1 MNHEY, CDR2 SVGAGI. V lost 6 bases to trimming and J lost 2 bases; unmatched junction nucleotides: 0. The CDR3 consists of 13 residues. This CDR3 reads CASRDRGPYEQYF. The CDR3 bases are TGTGCCAGCAGGGACAGGGGGCCCTACGAGCAGTACTTC.

The chain recombines TRBV9 with TRBJ2-2, with D possibly TRBD1 on 5 matching bases. Germline V CDR1 and CDR2: SGDLS, YYNGEE. The CDR3 consists of 15 residues. V lost 4 bases and J 7 bases, leaving 17 bases between the germline ends. The CDR3 nucleotides are TGTGCCAGCAGCCCTCCGGGCCTTAGGGGCGGGGAGCTGTTTTTT. Amino acids: CASSPPGLRGGELFF.

The chain joins TRBV6-5 to TRBJ2-7; TRBD1 matches at 10 bases. CDR3 size: 16 residues. Trimming took 4 bases from V and 2 from J; bases not matched to a gene: 8. CDR1 and CDR2 (germline): MNHEY, SVGAGI. CDR3 amino acids: CASSSSGTGATYEQYF. For the CDR3, the DNA is TGTGCCAGCAGTTCATCCGGGACAGGGGCAACCTACGAGCAGTACTTC.

This chain links TRBV4-1 with TRBJ2-7, with D possibly being TRBD2 (5 bases). The V gene's germline CDR1 is MGHRA and CDR2 YSYEKL. With 1 base removed from V and 0 bases from J, the gap between germline ends came to 13 bases. The CDR3 covers 16 residues. This CDR3 reads CASSQVKAEPSYEQYF. DNA for the CDR3: TGCGCCAGCAGCCAAGTGAAAGCGGAACCCTCCTACGAGCAGTACTTC.